This record looks at one T cell receptor (beta chain) sequence and its context. TCRdb's table, derived via immunoSEQ multiplex PCR, lists solely in-frame clones and lacks some. The table records 2 million to 2.5 million clones, about 93% of them present only once. These data belong to a study of shared clonotypes between healthy human individuals. For the study at large: Each donor's CD4 naive and CD4 memory cells filled three plates apiece, CD8 naive two, and CD8 memory one.

CD45RO-negative cells were positively selected for CCR7, leaving out terminally differentiated effector memory CD45RA+ cells. Specimen: naive CD8+ T cells from PBMCs. The source is a man aged 18 to 30 in good health. Some clones in this sample may be carry-over from other donors' samples.

Here the CDR3 DNA reads TGTGCCAGCAGTGCAAGACAGGGTCTAAGGACTGAAGCTTTCTTT. It specifies CASSARQGLRTEAFF. The rearrangement uses TRBV27 and TRBJ1-1, with TRBD1 identical over 7 bases. Germline CDR1 and CDR2: MNHEY and SMNVEV (reference sequence). With 5 bases clipped from V and 5 bases from J, the junction kept 11 bases outside the gene matches. This CDR3 region has 15 residues.